This T cell receptor beta chain derives from a study of T cells in Graves' hyperthyroidism and ophthalmopathy. This clonotype turned up a few times. Authors of the study amplified TCR beta CDR3 regions from RNA transcripts. The study used the HTBI primer set for a first-round RT-PCR of the TCR CDR3. Using its own MiXCR run on the multiplex PCR reads, TCRdb lists one record per CDR3 protein. The sample yields fewer than 700,000 distinct CDR3 sequences, 15% to 20% seen once. This receptor was taken from a woman aged 25-40 years with Graves' hyperthyroidism. What was sequenced was blood.

CDR3 in DNA: TGTGCCAGCAGCTCCCTAGTAGAGACCCAGTACTTC. Protein product: CASSSLVETQYF. The rearrangement links TRBV7-9 to TRBJ2-5; no clear D. The germline V gene encodes CDR1 SEHNR and CDR2 FQNEAQ (reference sequence). The CDR3 spans 12 residues. V was clipped by 4 bases and J by 4 bases, with 7 bases between them.